The present T cell receptor beta chain was sequenced within a study of blood T cell repertoires in COVID-19. Study overall: The cDNA or gDNA used as material had been derived from T cells, B-cell-depleted T cells, or PBMCs.

The CDR3 covers 14 residues. V shed 8 bases and J shed 4 bases, with 14 bases lying between them. The germline gives CDR1 SNHLY, CDR2 FYNNEI. Profiled with immunoSEQ multiplex PCR; TCRdb holds only in-frame clones, not every one. The data hold 240,000 or so clones, with around 90% observed a single time. This clone was detected only once. The study recruited people aged about 18 to 89 years across approximately 25 US areas. The origin of this receptor is a man aged 45-65 years who had been exposed to COVID-19. Sequenced: PBMCs or T cells enriched from blood (not recorded which). V and J are TRBV2 and TRBJ2-2; the D gene is possibly TRBD2 (6 bases). CDR3 residues: CASGGERVTGELFF. The CDR3 DNA follows: TGTGCCAGCGGAGGGGAGAGGGTCACCGGGGAGCTGTTTTTT.